This TCR beta chain stems from a study of CD8 T cells in ankylosing spondylitis. Study outcomes and limitations: Previously reported in reactive arthritis synovial fluid and blood were some of the motif variants. Significant enrichment of disease-linked clones was reported in matched ankylosing spondylitis synovial fluid.

The table lists this clonotype with many counts. As yet, its antigen is unknown. TCRdb re-analysed the 5' RACE reads in MiXCR, keeping a single row per CDR3 protein. The sample holds 250,000 to 350,000 distinct CDR3 sequences, less than 25% seen once. The CDR3 is 14 residues long. V lost 5 bases to trimming and J lost 6 bases; unmatched junction nucleotides: 7. Germline-derived CDR1 and CDR2 are SQVTM and ANQGSEA. The V call is TRBV29-1, the J call TRBJ2-1; 10 bases fit TRBD2. The sequence came from a female donor with ankylosing spondylitis or in good health (not recorded which). What was sequenced was blood, either unsorted or a sorted T cell fraction (not recorded which). The DNA for the CDR3 is TGCAGCGTTCGCGGAAGACTAGCGGGCAATGAGCAGTTCTTC. Protein sequence: CSVRGRLAGNEQFF.